Listed below are T cell receptor beta chains from one sample, sequenced in a study of T cells after posttransplantation cyclophosphamide. Profiled with immunoSEQ multiplex PCR; TCRdb holds only in-frame clones, not every one. The sample has 10,000 to 15,000 clones, around four fifths seen once; the top ten hold around 0.87%. Source material: memory CD4+ T cells sorted from PBMCs. The receptors were gathered from a man between 50 and 59 years old in good health, CMV-negative, and a related stem cell transplant donor. CDR3s include the opening cysteine and the closing phenylalanine or tryptophan. The D gene is left open where the match is weak. Only some rows state a clone size, as once, few, many or a class for expanded clones.

>TRBV19|NA|TRBJ2-3|15|NA
CASSIDGLTADTQYF
TGTGCCAGTAGTATAGATGGACTGACGGCAGATACGCAGTATTTT
>TRBV7-9|few|TRBJ1-1|13|NA
CASSLDAVTEAFF
TGTGCCAGCAGCTTAGATGCAGTAACCGAAGCTTTCTTT
>TRBV7-2|NA|TRBJ1-6|12|NA
CASSLRGSPLHF
TGTGCCAGCAGCTTAAGGGGTTCACCCCTCCACTTT
>TRBV12-5|NA|TRBJ2-2|16|NA
CASGPWTAANTGELFF
TGTGCTAGTGGTCCCTGGACAGCCGCGAACACCGGGGAGCTGTTTTTT
>TRBV9|NA|TRBJ2-6|15|NA
CASSLQGSGANVLTF
TGTGCCAGCAGCCTTCAGGGCTCTGGGGCCAACGTCCTGACTTTC
>TRBV7-9|NA|TRBJ2-7|14|TRBD1
CASSYRGQGYEQYF
TGTGCCAGCTCCTATAGGGGACAGGGGTACGAGCAGTACTTC
>TRBV27|NA|TRBJ2-6|15|TRBD1
CASSYRGAGANVLTF
TGTGCCAGCAGTTACAGGGGGGCGGGGGCCAACGTCCTGACTTTC
>TRBV5-8|NA|TRBJ2-1|15|TRBD2
CASSRTSGLGNEQFF
TGTGCCAGCAGCCGGACTAGCGGACTGGGGAATGAGCAGTTCTTC
>TRBV29-1|NA|TRBJ2-2|14|TRBD1
CSVRRTGSTGELFF
TGCAGCGTGAGGAGGACAGGGAGTACCGGGGAGCTGTTTTTT
>TRBV2|NA|TRBJ1-1|15|TRBD1
CASERQGAGVTEAFF
TGTGCCAGCGAGAGACAGGGGGCAGGGGTCACTGAAGCTTTCTTT
>TRBV7-2|NA|TRBJ1-1|13|NA
CASSSDSNTEAFF
TGTGCCAGCAGCTCGGACAGTAACACTGAAGCTTTCTTT
>TRBV29-1|few|TRBJ1-1|11|NA
CSVELAVLAFF
TGCAGCGTTGAACTTGCGGTTCTTGCTTTCTTT
>TRBV10-3|NA|TRBJ2-7|15|NA
CAISEGGTAGYEQYF
TGTGCCATCAGTGAAGGCGGGACGGCCGGCTACGAGCAGTACTTC
>TRBV19|NA|TRBJ2-5|16|TRBD2
CASRIASGRNGETQYF
TGTGCCAGTAGGATCGCTAGCGGGAGGAATGGCGAGACCCAGTACTTC
>TRBV6-5|NA|TRBJ2-1|14|TRBD1
CASSDRSGGDEQFF
TGTGCCAGCAGTGACCGCTCAGGGGGAGATGAGCAGTTCTTC
>TRBV18|NA|TRBJ2-7|14|TRBD1
CASSPSGQGVEQYF
TGTGCCAGCTCACCATCGGGACAGGGAGTCGAGCAGTACTTC
>TRBV4-1|NA|TRBJ2-7|17|TRBD2
CASSRQDGTSGAYEQYF
TGCGCCAGCAGCCGACAGGACGGGACTAGCGGAGCCTACGAGCAGTACTTC
>TRBV7-6|NA|TRBJ1-6|15|NA
CASSLARGIYSPLHF
TGTGCCAGCAGCCTGGCTCGAGGGATCTATTCACCCCTCCACTTT
>TRBV10-1|NA|TRBJ2-7|15|TRBD1
CASSDPGQGGNEQYF
TGCGCCAGCAGTGATCCGGGACAGGGTGGTAACGAGCAGTACTTC
>TRBV5-4|NA|TRBJ2-2|13|NA
CASSWTGTGELFF
TGTGCCAGCAGCTGGACGGGGACCGGGGAGCTGTTTTTT
>TRBV7-9|NA|TRBJ1-1|15|NA
CASSPSGSEGTEAFF
TGTGCCAGCAGCCCTTCCGGGTCCGAGGGCACTGAAGCTTTCTTT
>TRBV5-8|NA|TRBJ2-5|14|NA
CASSFGQSQETQYF
TGTGCCAGCAGCTTCGGACAGTCACAAGAGACCCAGTACTTC
>TRBV29-1|NA|TRBJ1-5|14|NA
CSVTPSEGNQPQHF
TGCAGCGTCACCCCGTCGGAGGGCAATCAGCCCCAGCATTTT
>TRBV5-1|NA|TRBJ2-2|12|NA
CASSLPERELFF
TGCGCCAGCAGCTTGCCAGAAAGGGAGCTGTTTTTT
>TRBV4-2|once|TRBJ1-3|14|NA
CASSPTGTLDTIYF
TGTGCCAGCAGCCCAACGGGAACGTTAGACACCATATATTTT
>TRBV6-1|few|TRBJ2-5|15|NA
CASSEAKGKEETQYF
TGTGCCAGCAGTGAAGCGAAGGGGAAGGAAGAGACCCAGTACTTC
>TRBV30|NA|TRBJ2-7|12|TRBD1
CAWSVQGDEQYF
TGTGCCTGGAGTGTACAGGGGGACGAGCAGTACTTC
>TRBV10-1|NA|TRBJ1-1|14|NA
CASSETSGVPEAFF
TGCGCCAGCAGTGAGACATCAGGGGTTCCTGAAGCTTTCTTT
>TRBV27|few|TRBJ2-7|13|TRBD2
CASSFGLADEQYF
TGTGCCAGCAGTTTCGGGCTAGCGGACGAGCAGTACTTC
>TRBV5-6|NA|TRBJ1-6|14|TRBD1
CASSYYRGNSPLHF
TGTGCCAGCAGCTATTACAGGGGAAACTCACCCCTCCACTTT
>TRBV10-3|once|TRBJ2-1|14|TRBD2
CAIRGLAGDGEQFF
TGTGCCATCAGGGGACTAGCGGGAGATGGGGAGCAGTTCTTC
>TRBV7-8|NA|TRBJ1-1|14|TRBD1
CASRDGTGGTEAFF
TGTGCCAGCAGAGATGGAACAGGGGGCACCGAAGCTTTCTTT
>TRBV19|NA|TRBJ2-5|13|NA
CASSPRQVETQYF
TGTGCCAGTAGTCCTCGACAGGTAGAGACCCAGTACTTC
>TRBV19|NA|TRBJ2-1|15|NA
CASSTSGLSYNEQFF
TGTGCCAGTAGTACGAGCGGCCTCTCCTACAATGAGCAGTTCTTC
>TRBV6-1|NA|TRBJ2-7|16|NA
CASSEMGGAGGFEQYF
TGTGCCAGCAGTGAAATGGGGGGGGCAGGGGGCTTCGAGCAGTACTTC
>TRBV27|NA|TRBJ1-1|15|NA
CASSLVTQMNTEAFF
TGTGCCAGCAGTTTAGTGACACAGATGAACACTGAAGCTTTCTTT
>TRBV27|NA|TRBJ2-5|13|TRBD2
CASRTAGEETQYF
TGTGCCAGCAGAACAGCGGGAGAAGAGACCCAGTACTTC
>TRBV5-1|NA|TRBJ1-1|14|NA
CASSFGAVNPEAFF
TGCGCCAGCAGCTTTGGGGCAGTTAACCCTGAAGCTTTCTTT
>TRBV21-1|NA|TRBJ2-3|20|NA
CASSKDAFGPGLAIWDTQYF
TGTGCCAGCAGCAAAGACGCGTTTGGACCGGGACTAGCCATCTGGGATACGCAGTATTTT
>TRBV6-5|NA|TRBJ2-7|14|TRBD1
CASRLTGLVGEQYF
TGTGCCAGCAGATTGACAGGGTTGGTGGGAGAGCAGTACTTC
>TRBV19|NA|TRBJ1-5|15|TRBD1
CASSARDSTLQPQHF
TGTGCCAGTAGTGCCCGGGACAGTACTCTTCAGCCCCAGCATTTT
>TRBV7-2|NA|TRBJ2-3|15|TRBD1
CASSFQGVQGDTQYF
TGTGCCAGCAGCTTCCAGGGGGTTCAAGGCGATACGCAGTATTTT
>TRBV7-6|NA|TRBJ1-1|13|NA
CASSPKANTEAFF
TGTGCCAGCAGCCCCAAAGCGAACACTGAAGCTTTCTTT
>TRBV7-2|NA|TRBJ1-1|13|TRBD1
CASGQGANTEAFF
TGTGCCAGCGGACAGGGGGCGAACACTGAAGCTTTCTTT
>TRBV29-1|NA|TRBJ1-5|12|NA
CSVGGVGQPQHF
TGCAGCGTTGGAGGTGTAGGCCAGCCCCAGCATTTT
>TRBV13|NA|TRBJ2-7|16|NA
CASSFHGGRGSYEQYF
TGTGCCAGCAGCTTTCATGGGGGTAGGGGGTCCTACGAGCAGTACTTC
>TRBV5-8|NA|TRBJ2-7|15|NA
CASSFPPTGWYEQYF
TGTGCCAGCAGCTTTCCCCCAACAGGGTGGTACGAGCAGTACTTC
>TRBV6-5|NA|TRBJ2-5|14|NA
CASSPGQVKETQYF
TGTGCCAGCAGCCCGGGACAAGTAAAAGAGACCCAGTACTTC
>TRBV7-2|NA|TRBJ2-5|13|TRBD1
CASSLGQGGTQYF
TGTGCCAGCAGCCTAGGACAGGGAGGGACCCAGTACTTC
>TRBV6-5|NA|TRBJ2-5|15|NA
CASSYSFGLEGTQYF
TGTGCCAGCAGTTACTCTTTCGGGTTAGAAGGGACCCAGTACTTC